A selection of T cell receptor beta chains follows, all from one sample in a study of cytomegalovirus exposure and HLA in healthy donors. Here immunoSEQ multiplex PCR was the method, and the copy in TCRdb shows in-frame clones only, minus some. The data show a few hundred thousand clones, roughly 90% seen once. The sample comprised PBMCs. These receptors all stem from a woman aged 18-29 years in good health and CMV-seronegative. CDR3s include the opening cysteine and the closing phenylalanine or tryptophan. D genes are given only for firm matches. Part of the rows lack a size; the others show once, few, many or a class for expanded clones.

j_call | clone_size | v_call | d_call | cdr3_length | cdr3_nt | cdr3_aa
TRBJ2-7 | NA | TRBV11-1 | NA | 16 | TGTGCCAGCAGCTTAGGGGGGGACCGCTTACCCTACGAGCAGTACTTC | CASSLGGDRLPYEQYF
TRBJ2-1 | once | TRBV5-1 | NA | 13 | TGCGCCAGCAGCTTGGGAGGGTCCGGTGAGCAGTTCTTC | CASSLGGSGEQFF
TRBJ1-1 | NA | TRBV28 | NA | 15 | TGTGCCAGCAATCCCCCGACAGGAAAAATCACTGAAGCTTTCTTT | CASNPPTGKITEAFF
TRBJ2-7 | NA | TRBV27 | NA | 13 | TGTGCCAGCAGTTTCGCGACTGACAGGGAGCAGTACTTC | CASSFATDREQYF
TRBJ2-1 | NA | TRBV19 | NA | 13 | TGTGCCAGTAGTATCGCGCTAGACAATGAGCAGTTCTTC | CASSIALDNEQFF
TRBJ2-1 | NA | TRBV11-1 | NA | 14 | TGTGCCAGCAGCAACATTCTAGGTACGAATGAGCAGTTCTTC | CASSNILGTNEQFF
TRBJ1-2 | NA | TRBV19 | TRBD1 | 18 | TGTGCCACCTTGGAGCTGTTTCGGTCGGACAGGCCCAACTATGGCTACACCTTC | CATLELFRSDRPNYGYTF
TRBJ2-2 | NA | TRBV9 | TRBD2 | 17 | TGTGCCAGCAGCGTAGCGCCTAGCGGAGAGAACACCGGGGAGCTGTTTTTT | CASSVAPSGENTGELFF
TRBJ1-3 | NA | TRBV7-2 | TRBD1 | 16 | TGTGCCAGCAGCCCTGGACAGGTCGCGATTGGAAACACCATATATTTT | CASSPGQVAIGNTIYF
TRBJ2-4 | NA | TRBV5-1 | TRBD1 | 16 | TGCGCCAGCAGCGAAAGACAGGGTCTAGCCAAAAACATTCAGTACTTC | CASSERQGLAKNIQYF
TRBJ2-7 | NA | TRBV11-1 | TRBD1 | 14 | TGTGCCAGCAGCGTACAGGGGGCCTCCTACGAGCAGTACTTC | CASSVQGASYEQYF
TRBJ1-5 | NA | TRBV7-2 | TRBD1 | 14 | TGTGCCAGCAGCTCTAGACAGGGCGGTCAGCCCCAGCATTTT | CASSSRQGGQPQHF
TRBJ2-5 | NA | TRBV9 | TRBD2 | 16 | TGTGCCAGCAGCCCCAACGCCGGGACTAGGGGTGAGACCCAGTACTTC | CASSPNAGTRGETQYF
TRBJ1-5 | NA | TRBV19 | TRBD1 | 15 | TGTGCCAGTAGTATACTTACAGGGGGCAGTCAGCCCCAGCATTTT | CASSILTGGSQPQHF
TRBJ2-7 | NA | TRBV28 | TRBD1 | 14 | TGTGCCAGCAGTAACCGGGACAGCTACTACGAGCAGTACTTC | CASSNRDSYYEQYF
TRBJ1-5 | NA | TRBV28 | NA | 13 | TGTGCCAGCAGTTGGACAGTCAATCAGCCCCAGCATTTT | CASSWTVNQPQHF
TRBJ2-1 | NA | TRBV13 | TRBD2 | 19 | TGTGCCAGCAGGGGGTTAGGGGGACTAGCGACCCCTTGGAACAATGAGCAGTTCTTC | CASRGLGGLATPWNNEQFF
TRBJ2-6 | NA | TRBV9 | NA | 16 | TGTGCCAGCAGCTCCGGACAGCGCTCTGGGGCCAACGTCCTGACTTTC | CASSSGQRSGANVLTF
TRBJ2-5 | NA | TRBV4-1 | TRBD1 | 17 | TGCGCCAGCAGCCGCCGGGGACAGGGGGCCGTGGGAGAGACCCAGTACTTC | CASSRRGQGAVGETQYF
TRBJ1-4 | NA | TRBV7-2 | NA | 15 | TGTGCCAGCAGCTTAGGATTTGGCAGGGCAGAAAAACTGTTTTTT | CASSLGFGRAEKLFF
TRBJ2-1 | NA | TRBV29-1 | TRBD2 | 13 | TGCAGCGCTCCCAAGCGGGAGGGCAATGAGCAGTTCTTC | CSAPKREGNEQFF
TRBJ2-7 | NA | TRBV15 | TRBD2 | 13 | TGTGCCACCAGCAGCCCGAGCGGGGTCGAGCAGTACTTC | CATSSPSGVEQYF
TRBJ2-7 | NA | TRBV19 | NA | 14 | TGTGCCAGTAGTTCCACACGGAGCTCCTACGAGCAGTACTTC | CASSSTRSSYEQYF
TRBJ2-5 | few | TRBV7-9 | TRBD2 | 13 | TGTGCCAGCAGCGAGACTAGCCGGGAGACCCAGTACTTC | CASSETSRETQYF
TRBJ1-2 | NA | TRBV5-4 | NA | 14 | TGTGCCAGCAGCTTTGCAGGGTCCCCCTTTAGCTACACCTTC | CASSFAGSPFSYTF
TRBJ2-7 | NA | TRBV11-2 | TRBD2 | 15 | TGTGCCAGCAGCTTAGGAGCGGGAGTGGCCTACGAGCAGTACTTC | CASSLGAGVAYEQYF
TRBJ2-5 | few | TRBV18 | NA | 16 | TGTGCCAGCTCACCACCCGGTAACAGGGACCAAGAGACCCAGTACTTC | CASSPPGNRDQETQYF
TRBJ2-7 | NA | TRBV27 | NA | 13 | TGTGCCAGCAGTTTATCGTCGGGGTACGAGCAGTACTTC | CASSLSSGYEQYF
TRBJ2-7 | NA | TRBV23-1 | NA | 15 | TGCGCCAGCAGTCCGGTACCGGGGATCGCCTACGAGCAGTACTTC | CASSPVPGIAYEQYF
TRBJ2-1 | NA | TRBV28 | TRBD2 | 15 | TGTGCCAGCAGTTCGTGGACTAGCGGGAATAATGAGCAGTTCTTC | CASSSWTSGNNEQFF
TRBJ2-1 | NA | TRBV7-2 | NA | 12 | TGTGCCACCAAGATGAGGAACAATGAGCAGTTCTTC | CATKMRNNEQFF
TRBJ1-1 | NA | TRBV7-9 | NA | 13 | TGTGCCAGCAGCGTTAAGGGGGACACTGAAGCTTTCTTT | CASSVKGDTEAFF
TRBJ2-1 | NA | TRBV27 | NA | 15 | TGTGCCAGCAGTTGGACAGCTGTTTCCTACAATGAGCAGTTCTTC | CASSWTAVSYNEQFF
TRBJ2-7 | NA | TRBV4-2 | TRBD2 | 13 | TGTGCCAGCAGCCTAAGCGGGACTTACGAGCAGTACTTC | CASSLSGTYEQYF
TRBJ2-7 | NA | TRBV9 | TRBD2 | 18 | TGTGCCAGCAGCGTATTTAGGACCCTAGCGGGAGAGGGCCACGAGCAGTACTTC | CASSVFRTLAGEGHEQYF
TRBJ1-3 | NA | TRBV6-1 | NA | 13 | TGTGCCAGCTTAGTGCTGGGCGGAAACACCATATATTTT | CASLVLGGNTIYF
TRBJ2-7 | NA | TRBV6-1 | TRBD2 | 15 | TGTGCCAGCATTAAAGTCCCTAGCGGGACCGACGAGCAGTACTTC | CASIKVPSGTDEQYF
TRBJ2-7 | NA | TRBV6-5 | TRBD1 | 14 | TGTGCCAGCAGTCGGGACAGGGCCGGATACGAGCAGTACTTC | CASSRDRAGYEQYF
TRBJ1-2 | few | TRBV27 | NA | 13 | TGTGCCAGCAGTTATCAGGGGACGTATGGCTACACCTTC | CASSYQGTYGYTF
TRBJ1-2 | NA | TRBV6-1 | TRBD1 | 12 | TGTGCCAGCAGTGGCAGGGGGATAGGCTACACCTTC | CASSGRGIGYTF
TRBJ1-2 | NA | TRBV5-4 | NA | 16 | TGTGCCAGCAGCTCGGACAACTTTGGAACTATGGAAGGCTACACCTTC | CASSSDNFGTMEGYTF
TRBJ1-4 | NA | TRBV18 | NA | 15 | TGTGCCAGCTCACCAAGAGAACTGAGAAATGAAAAACTGTTTTTT | CASSPRELRNEKLFF
TRBJ2-7 | NA | TRBV6-1 | NA | 15 | TGTGCCAGCAGTGTCCGGGACACCCTTCTCTACGAGCAGTACTTC | CASSVRDTLLYEQYF
TRBJ2-5 | NA | TRBV5-4 | TRBD2 | 15 | TGTGCCAGCAGCTTGGGACTAGCGGGATCTGAGACCCAGTACTTC | CASSLGLAGSETQYF
TRBJ2-7 | NA | TRBV9 | NA | 13 | TGTGCCAGCAGCCAATATAAGGGAGGCGAGCAGTACTTC | CASSQYKGGEQYF
TRBJ2-7 | NA | TRBV4-2 | TRBD2 | 15 | TGTGCCAGCAGCCAAGGACTAGCGGAGACCTACGAGCAGTACTTC | CASSQGLAETYEQYF
TRBJ2-7 | NA | TRBV7-2 | TRBD2 | 15 | TGTGCCAGCAGCTTAGCCTCCGGACTAGGTGGCGAGCAGTACTTC | CASSLASGLGGEQYF
TRBJ1-2 | NA | TRBV7-9 | TRBD1 | 16 | TGTGCCAGCAGCTTAGCCTCGACAGGGGGCGCCTATGGCTACACCTTC | CASSLASTGGAYGYTF
TRBJ2-7 | NA | TRBV10-3 | TRBD1 | 15 | TGTGCCATCGGGGATTTGGGCAGGACAGGCGGAGAGCAGTACTTC | CAIGDLGRTGGEQYF
TRBJ1-1 | few | TRBV20-1 | NA | 11 | TGCAGTGCCCCGACAGAAACTGAAGCTTTCTTT | CSAPTETEAFF
TRBJ2-7 | NA | TRBV7-6 | NA | 15 | TGTGCCAGCAGCTTGGACAGTGGATTTTCCTACGAGCAGTACTTC | CASSLDSGFSYEQYF
TRBJ1-1 | NA | TRBV2 | NA | 14 | TGTGCCAGCCAGACCACGACACAGAACACTGAAGCTTTCTTT | CASQTTTQNTEAFF
TRBJ1-5 | NA | TRBV19 | NA | 14 | TGTGCCAGTAGCCGGCCGGCCGCGGCTCAGCCCCAGCATTTT | CASSRPAAAQPQHF
TRBJ2-2 | NA | TRBV27 | TRBD1 | 15 | TGTGCCAGCAGGCAACAGGGGGCGGGCACCGGGGAGCTGTTTTTT | CASRQQGAGTGELFF
TRBJ2-7 | NA | TRBV7-9 | NA | 11 | TGTGCCAGCAGTCACAGCTACGAGCAGTACTTC | CASSHSYEQYF
TRBJ1-1 | few | TRBV5-1 | NA | 14 | TGCGCCAGCAGCTCTGACAGGTTGCGAACTGAAGCTTTCTTT | CASSSDRLRTEAFF
TRBJ2-1 | NA | TRBV6-4 | NA | 13 | TGTGCCAGCAGTGACTCGCGCGGGCATCAGCAGTTCTTC | CASSDSRGHQQFF
TRBJ1-1 | once | TRBV18 | NA | 19 | TGTGCCAGCTCACCACTCTCCGGCACAGGGCTGGAGGACGGCACTGAAGCTTTCTTT | CASSPLSGTGLEDGTEAFF
TRBJ1-2 | medium-sized | TRBV29-1 | NA | 13 | TGCAGCGCTAACACCGGCGGGGACCATGGCTACACCTTC | CSANTGGDHGYTF
TRBJ1-5 | NA | TRBV9 | NA | 18 | TGTGCCAGCAGCTCGAGCGGGCGAGGGCAGCCCCTTGATCGGCCCCAGCATTTT | CASSSSGRGQPLDRPQHF